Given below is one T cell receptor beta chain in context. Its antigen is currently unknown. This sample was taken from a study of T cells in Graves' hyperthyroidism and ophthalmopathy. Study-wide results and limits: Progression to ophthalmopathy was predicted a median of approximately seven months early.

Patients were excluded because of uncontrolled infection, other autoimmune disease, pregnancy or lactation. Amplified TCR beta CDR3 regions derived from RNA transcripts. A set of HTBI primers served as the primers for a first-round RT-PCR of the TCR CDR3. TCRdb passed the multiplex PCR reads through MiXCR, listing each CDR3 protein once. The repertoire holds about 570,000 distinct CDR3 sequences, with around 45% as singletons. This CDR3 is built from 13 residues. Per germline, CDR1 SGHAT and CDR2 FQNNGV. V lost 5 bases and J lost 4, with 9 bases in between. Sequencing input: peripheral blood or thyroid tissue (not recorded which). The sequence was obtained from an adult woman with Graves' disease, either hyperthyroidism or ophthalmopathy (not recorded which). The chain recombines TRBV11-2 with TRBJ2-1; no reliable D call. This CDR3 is CASSVRLYNEQFF. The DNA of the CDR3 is TGTGCCAGCAGCGTCCGATTGTACAATGAGCAGTTCTTC.